Following are 19 T cell receptor beta chains from one sample sequenced in a study of shared clonotypes between healthy human individuals. TCRdb's copy holds only in-frame clones and misses some; the assay was immunoSEQ multiplex PCR. The sample shows roughly 2,000,000 clones, roughly 95% of them seen only once. CD45RO-negative cells were positively selected for CCR7, leaving out terminally differentiated effector memory CD45RA+ cells. Sequences were obtained from naive CD8+ T cells sorted from blood. These receptors were collected from a young man in good health.

This chain connects TRBV30 to TRBJ1-4, with TRBD1 matching 10 bases. Germline CDR1 reads GTSNPN; CDR2 reads SVGIG (reference sequence). The CDR3 runs to 15 residues. V gave up 5 bases and J gave up 8 bases; unmatched junction bases: 11. The CDR3 DNA sequence: TGTGCCTGGGGGAAGACAGGGGGCCCTGGGGAAAAACTGTTTTTT. Amino acid sequence: CAWGKTGGPGEKLFF.

The V call is TRBV7-2, the J call TRBJ2-1, with unresolved D. Germline V gives CDR1 SGHTA, CDR2 FQGNSA. Trimming shortened V by 1 base and J by 3 bases, and 7 bases separated the two germline ends. The CDR3 has 14 amino acids. As DNA, the CDR3 is TGTGCCAGCAGCTTAGATCAGAACTACAATGAGCAGTTCTTC. Protein: CASSLDQNYNEQFF.

The rearrangement links TRBV7-6 to TRBJ2-7; D possibly corresponds to TRBD2 (7 bases). V was pared by 5 bases and J by 5 bases, with 19 bases between. Germline V gene sequence: CDR1 SGHVS, CDR2 FNYEAQ. There are 15 residues in the CDR3. The CDR3 spells CASSPALGGAHEQYF. For the CDR3, the DNA is TGTGCCAGCAGCCCCGCTTTGGGGGGGGCCCACGAGCAGTACTTC.

V and J are TRBV7-6 and TRBJ2-5; 13 bases map to TRBD2. The CDR3 is made up of 18 amino acids. V lost 5 bases to trimming and J lost 4 bases; unmatched junction nucleotides: 13. The germline CDR1 and CDR2 sequences are SGHVS and FNYEAQ. CDR3 in amino acids: CASSAHRTSGRIPETQYF. Here the CDR3 DNA reads TGTGCCAGCAGCGCACACCGGACTAGCGGGAGAATCCCAGAGACCCAGTACTTC.

The chain recombines TRBV13 with TRBJ1-4; no reliable D call. Trimming shortened V by 7 bases and J by 7 bases, and 13 bases separated the two germline ends. CDR3 length: 13 residues. Germline V lookup: CDR1 PRHDT, CDR2 FYEKMQ (reference sequence). CDR3 DNA sequence: TGTGCCAGCAACCCCCGGGGTTCTGAAAAACTGTTTTTT. Translation: CASNPRGSEKLFF.

CDR3 in DNA: TGTGCCAGCAGCCCTGCGGGTCAGGCCAAAAACATTCAGTACTTC. Its translation: CASSPAGQAKNIQYF. V gene TRBV7-9 combines with J gene TRBJ2-4, with D tentatively TRBD2 (5 bases). CDR3 length: 15 amino acids. With 5 bases removed from V and 1 base from J, the gap between germline ends came to 12 bases. In germline, CDR1 is SEHNR, CDR2 FQNEAQ (reference sequence).

In its sample, this clone was seen many times. Other DNA sequences in this sample translate to the same CDR3. The chain combines TRBV10-3 with TRBJ2-1; 9 bases are shared with TRBD2. Germline assignment: CDR1 ENHRY and CDR2 SYGVKD. The junction had 8 bases not matched to a gene; V was cut back by 0 bases and J by 5 bases. The CDR3 loop spans 17 amino acids. CDR3 nucleotides: TGTGCCATCAGTGAGTCCCGCGCTAGCGGGGATAACAATGAGCAGTTCTTC. Protein product: CAISESRASGDNNEQFF.

The rearrangement joins TRBV29-1 to TRBJ1-4, with a weak D call TRBD1 (5 bases). The V and J ends lost 2 bases and 6 bases respectively, with 10 bases between them. CDR1 is SQVTM, CDR2 ANQGSEA, per germline. The CDR3 totals 13 residues. The DNA for the CDR3 is TGCAGCGTTGAATCAGGGCTGGATGAAAAACTGTTTTTT. Residues: CSVESGLDEKLFF.

The chain joins TRBV5-1 to TRBJ1-4, with 12 bases matching TRBD1. V was clipped by 3 bases and J by 7 bases; unmatched bases: 7. Per germline, CDR1 SGHRS and CDR2 YFSETQ. There are 16 residues in the CDR3. The CDR3 bases are TGCGCCAGCAGCTGCCGGGACAGGGGGCGGAGTGAAAAACTGTTTTTT. Protein product: CASSCRDRGRSEKLFF.

The V and J genes are TRBV11-2 and TRBJ2-5; D is possibly TRBD1 (6 bases). This CDR3 comprises 15 residues. The V gene's germline CDR1 is SGHAT and CDR2 FQNNGV. Trimming left V 0 bases short and J 5 bases short, with 13 bases between. The CDR3 sequence: CASSLEFDRIETQYF. CDR3 sequence (DNA): TGTGCCAGCAGCTTAGAGTTCGACAGGATCGAGACCCAGTACTTC.

V and J are TRBV6-5 and TRBJ2-1, with D hard to call. CDR1 and CDR2 (germline): MNHEY, SVGAGI. The CDR3 is 14 amino acids. Trimming took 5 bases from V and 7 from J, leaving 15 bases between them. CDR3 in amino acids: CASSTGPPWNEQFF. CDR3 DNA: TGTGCCAGCAGTACCGGACCCCCTTGGAATGAGCAGTTCTTC.

The rearrangement links TRBV30 to TRBJ1-1; possible D gene TRBD1, 5 bases. Trimming took off 5 bases at V and 0 bases at J, with 13 bases between the two ends. The germline CDR1 and CDR2 sequences are GTSNPN and SVGIG (reference sequence). The CDR3 sequence is 14 residues long. The CDR3 here is CAWVGAPMNTEAFF. DNA for the CDR3: TGTGCCTGGGTAGGGGCCCCGATGAACACTGAAGCTTTCTTT. The complete variable domain, with remaining parts taken from reference TRBV30 and TRBJ1-1, reads SQTIHQWPATLVQPVGSPLSLECTVEGTSNPNLYWYRQAAGRGLQLLFYSVGIGQISSEVPQNLSASRPQDRQFILSSKKLLLSDSGFYLCAWVGAPMNTEAFFGQGTRLTVV.

The chain links TRBV6-5 to TRBJ2-7; no clear D. Germline lookup yields CDR1 MNHEY and CDR2 SVGAGI. V dropped 2 bases and J dropped 0 bases, with 11 bases sitting between them. This CDR3 has 15 amino acids. The CDR3 DNA reads TGTGCCAGCAGTTACGGAAGGGTTCTCTCCTACGAGCAGTACTTC. The encoded protein is CASSYGRVLSYEQYF.

This rearrangement joins TRBV30 to TRBJ2-3, with unresolved D. Trimming removed 1 base at V and 1 base at J, with 15 bases between. Germline CDR1 is GTSNPN and CDR2 is SVGIG (reference sequence). The CDR3 totals 16 residues. In DNA form, the CDR3 reads TGTGCCTGGAGTGGGGATTGGGGAATGGGCACAGATACGCAGTATTTT. Translating it yields CAWSGDWGMGTDTQYF.

The CDR3 bases are TGCAGCATCCACCGAGAAAACTCCTACGAGCAGTACTTC. Protein product: CSIHRENSYEQYF. The chain recombines TRBV29-1 with TRBJ2-7, with D uncertain. Germline values: CDR1 SQVTM, CDR2 ANQGSEA. This CDR3 contains 13 residues. V dropped 8 bases and J dropped 0 bases, with 14 bases sitting between them.

This rearrangement joins TRBV11-2 to TRBJ2-1; no clear D gene. The CDR3 spans 16 residues. Trimming pared 5 bases from V and 0 bases from J, leaving 14 bases between. CDR1 and CDR2 (germline): SGHAT, FQNNGV. CDR3 protein: CASSLEGGSSYNEQFF. CDR3 coding DNA: TGTGCCAGCAGCCTCGAAGGTGGCAGCTCCTACAATGAGCAGTTCTTC.

Points on this clone: This specimen includes other DNA sequences encoding the same CDR3. The chain combines TRBV28 with TRBJ2-7; TRBD2 matches 9 bases. Germline V gene sequence: CDR1 MDHEN, CDR2 SYDVKM. The V and J ends lost 6 bases and 1 base, in that order; junction bases with no gene match: 1. This CDR3 is 13 amino acids long. For the CDR3, the DNA is TGTGCCAGCAGCCTAGCGGGGTCCTACGAGCAGTACTTC. Translated, it gives CASSLAGSYEQYF.

CDR3 amino acids: CASASGGPNEYNEQFF. The CDR3 nucleotides are TGTGCCAGTGCTAGCGGGGGGCCTAACGAATACAATGAGCAGTTCTTC. The J gene is TRBJ2-1, the V gene TRBV5-8; 11 positions match TRBD2. V was pared by 8 bases and J by 4 bases, with 11 bases of the junction left unmatched. The CDR3 spans 16 residues. The germline gives CDR1 SGHTS, CDR2 YDEGEE.

This rearrangement joins TRBV7-2 to TRBJ2-5; 7 nucleotides agree with TRBD1. Losses at the gene ends were 3 bases for V and 2 bases for J; bases not matched to a gene: 9. CDR3 length equals 16 residues. Germline lookup yields CDR1 SGHTA and CDR2 FQGNSA. In nucleotides, the CDR3 is TGTGCCAGCAGCTTTCCTGGGACAGCGGAACAAGAGACCCAGTACTTC. The encoded protein is CASSFPGTAEQETQYF.